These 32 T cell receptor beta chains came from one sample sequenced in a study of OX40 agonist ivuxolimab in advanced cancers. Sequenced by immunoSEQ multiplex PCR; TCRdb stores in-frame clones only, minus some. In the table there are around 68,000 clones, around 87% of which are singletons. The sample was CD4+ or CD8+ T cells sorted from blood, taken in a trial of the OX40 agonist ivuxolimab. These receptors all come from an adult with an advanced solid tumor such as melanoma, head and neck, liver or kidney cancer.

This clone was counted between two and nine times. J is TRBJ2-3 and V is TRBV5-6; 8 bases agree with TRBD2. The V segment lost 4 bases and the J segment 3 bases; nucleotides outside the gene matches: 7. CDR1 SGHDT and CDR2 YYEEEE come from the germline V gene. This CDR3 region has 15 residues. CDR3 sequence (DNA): TGTGCCAGCAGCCTACGGGGGGGCCATACAGATACGCAGTATTTT. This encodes CASSLRGGHTDTQYF.

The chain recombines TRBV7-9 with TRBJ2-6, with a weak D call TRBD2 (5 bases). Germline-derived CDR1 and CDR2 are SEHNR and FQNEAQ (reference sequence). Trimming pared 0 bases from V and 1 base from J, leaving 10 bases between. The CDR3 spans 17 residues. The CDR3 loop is CASSLARALSGANVLTF. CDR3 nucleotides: TGTGCCAGCAGCTTAGCGCGGGCCTTGTCTGGGGCCAACGTCCTGACTTTC.

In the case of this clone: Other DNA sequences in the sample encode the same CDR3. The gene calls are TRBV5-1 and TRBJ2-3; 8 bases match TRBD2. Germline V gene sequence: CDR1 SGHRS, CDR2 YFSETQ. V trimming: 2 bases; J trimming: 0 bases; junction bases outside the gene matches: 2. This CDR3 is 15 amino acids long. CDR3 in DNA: TGCGCCAGCAGCTTACAGCGGGGGAGCACAGATACGCAGTATTTT. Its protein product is CASSLQRGSTDTQYF. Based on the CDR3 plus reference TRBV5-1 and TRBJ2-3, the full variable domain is KAGVTQTPRYLIKTRGQQVTLSCSPISGHRSVSWYQQTPGQGLQFLFEYFSETQRNKGNFPGRFSGRQFSNSRSEMNVSTLELGDSALYLCASSLQRGSTDTQYFGPGTRLTVL.

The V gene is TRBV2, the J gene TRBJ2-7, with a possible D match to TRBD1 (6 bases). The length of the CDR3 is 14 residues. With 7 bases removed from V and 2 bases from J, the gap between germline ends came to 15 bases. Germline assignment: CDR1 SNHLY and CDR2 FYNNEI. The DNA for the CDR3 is TGTGCCAGCATCCTGGACAGTACCACCTACGAGCAGTACTTC. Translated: CASILDSTTYEQYF.

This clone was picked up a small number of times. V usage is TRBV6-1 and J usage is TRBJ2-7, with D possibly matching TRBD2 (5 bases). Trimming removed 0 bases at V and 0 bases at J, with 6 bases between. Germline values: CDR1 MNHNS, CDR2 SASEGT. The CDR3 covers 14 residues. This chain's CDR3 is CASSEAGSSYEQYF. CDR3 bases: TGTGCCAGCAGTGAAGCGGGGAGCTCCTACGAGCAGTACTTC.

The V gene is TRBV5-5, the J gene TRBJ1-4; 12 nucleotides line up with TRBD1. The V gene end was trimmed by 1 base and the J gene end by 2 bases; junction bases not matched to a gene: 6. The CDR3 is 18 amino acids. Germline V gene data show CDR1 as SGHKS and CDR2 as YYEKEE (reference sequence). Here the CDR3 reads CASSLRGTGGSTNEKLFF. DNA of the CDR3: TGTGCCAGCAGCTTGCGGGGGACAGGGGGCTCGACTAATGAAAAACTGTTTTTT.

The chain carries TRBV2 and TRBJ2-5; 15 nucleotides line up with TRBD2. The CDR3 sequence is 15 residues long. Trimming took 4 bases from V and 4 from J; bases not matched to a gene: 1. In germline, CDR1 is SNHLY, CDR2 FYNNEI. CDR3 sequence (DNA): TGTGCCAGCAGTGGGACTAGCGGGGGGGCAGAGACCCAGTACTTC. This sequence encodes CASSGTSGGAETQYF. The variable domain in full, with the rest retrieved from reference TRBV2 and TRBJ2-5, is EPEVTQTPSHQVTQMGQEVILRCVPISNHLYFYWYRQILGQKVEFLVSFYNNEISEKSEIFDDQFSVERPDGSNFTLKIRSTKLEDSAMYFCASSGTSGGAETQYFGPGTRLLVL.

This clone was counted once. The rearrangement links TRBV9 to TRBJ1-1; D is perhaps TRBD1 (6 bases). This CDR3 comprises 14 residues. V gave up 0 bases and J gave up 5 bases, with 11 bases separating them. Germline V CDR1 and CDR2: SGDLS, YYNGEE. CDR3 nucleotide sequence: TGTGCCAGCAGCGTAGGAGGGGGGAAGACTGAAGCTTTCTTT. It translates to CASSVGGGKTEAFF.

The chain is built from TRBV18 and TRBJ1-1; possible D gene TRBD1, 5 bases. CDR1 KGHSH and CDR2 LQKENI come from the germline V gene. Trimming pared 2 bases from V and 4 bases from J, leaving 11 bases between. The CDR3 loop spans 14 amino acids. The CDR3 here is CASSPAGKTTEAFF. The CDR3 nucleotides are TGTGCCAGCTCACCAGCAGGGAAAACCACTGAAGCTTTCTTT.

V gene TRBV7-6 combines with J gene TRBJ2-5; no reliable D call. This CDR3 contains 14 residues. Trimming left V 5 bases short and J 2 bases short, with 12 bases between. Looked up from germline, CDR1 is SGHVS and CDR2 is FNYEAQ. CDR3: CASSRYSLQETQYF. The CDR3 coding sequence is TGTGCCAGCAGCCGATACTCCCTGCAAGAGACCCAGTACTTC.

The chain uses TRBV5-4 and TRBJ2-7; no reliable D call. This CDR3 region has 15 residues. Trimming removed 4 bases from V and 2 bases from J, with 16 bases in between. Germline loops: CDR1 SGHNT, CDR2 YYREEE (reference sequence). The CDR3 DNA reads TGTGCCAGCAGCCCCCCCGGAGCGCAGACCTACGAGCAGTACTTC. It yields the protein CASSPPGAQTYEQYF.

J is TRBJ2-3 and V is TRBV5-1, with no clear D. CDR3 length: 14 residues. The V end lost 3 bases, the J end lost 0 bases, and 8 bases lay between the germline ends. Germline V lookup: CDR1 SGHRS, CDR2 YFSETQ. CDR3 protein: CASSSSSSTDTQYF. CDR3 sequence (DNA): TGCGCCAGCAGCTCGAGCAGTAGCACAGATACGCAGTATTTT.

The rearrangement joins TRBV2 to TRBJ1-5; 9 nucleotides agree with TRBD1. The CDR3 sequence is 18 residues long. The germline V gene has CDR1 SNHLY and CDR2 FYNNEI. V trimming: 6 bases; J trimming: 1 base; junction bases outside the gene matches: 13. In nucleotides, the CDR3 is TGTGCCAGCAGCGTACCGGGACAGGGAAGGGGAAGCAATCAGCCCCAGCATTTT. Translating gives CASSVPGQGRGSNQPQHF.

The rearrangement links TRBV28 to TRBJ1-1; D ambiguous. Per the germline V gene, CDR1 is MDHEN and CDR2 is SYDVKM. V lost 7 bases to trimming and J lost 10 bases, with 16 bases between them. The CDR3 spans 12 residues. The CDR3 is CASTPMRAGAFF. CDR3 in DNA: TGTGCCAGCACCCCGATGCGGGCTGGAGCTTTCTTT. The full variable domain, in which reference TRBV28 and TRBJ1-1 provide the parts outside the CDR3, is DVKVTQSSRYLVKRTGEKVFLECVQDMDHENMFWYRQDPGLGLRLIYFSYDVKMKEKGDIPEGYSVSREKKERFSLILESASTNQTSMYLCASTPMRAGAFFGQGTRLTVV.

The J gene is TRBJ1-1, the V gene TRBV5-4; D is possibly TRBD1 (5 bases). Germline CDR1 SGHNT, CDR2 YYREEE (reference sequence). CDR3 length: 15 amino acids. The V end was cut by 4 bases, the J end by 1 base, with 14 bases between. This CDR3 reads CASSPRGGTNTEAFF. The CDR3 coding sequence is TGTGCCAGCAGCCCACGGGGGGGAACGAACACTGAAGCTTTCTTT.

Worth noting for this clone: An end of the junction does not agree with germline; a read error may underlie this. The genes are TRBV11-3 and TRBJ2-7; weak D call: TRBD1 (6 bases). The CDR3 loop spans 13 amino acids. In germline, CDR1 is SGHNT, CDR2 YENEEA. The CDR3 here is CASSLNRVSQSDF. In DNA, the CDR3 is TGTGCCAGCAGCCTAAACAGGGTGTCCCAATCGGACTTC. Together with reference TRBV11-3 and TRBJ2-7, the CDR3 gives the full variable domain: EAGVVQSPRYKIIEKKQPVAFWCNPISGHNTLYWYLQNLGQGPELLIRYENEEAVDDSQLPKDRFSAERLKGVDSTLKIQPAELGDSAVYLCASSLNRVSQSDFGPGTRLTVT.

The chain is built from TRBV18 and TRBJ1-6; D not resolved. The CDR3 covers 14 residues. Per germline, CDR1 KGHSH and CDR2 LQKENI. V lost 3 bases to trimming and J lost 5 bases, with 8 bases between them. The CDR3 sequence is CASSPGVNNSPLHF. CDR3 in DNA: TGTGCCAGCTCACCTGGGGTTAATAATTCACCCCTCCACTTT.

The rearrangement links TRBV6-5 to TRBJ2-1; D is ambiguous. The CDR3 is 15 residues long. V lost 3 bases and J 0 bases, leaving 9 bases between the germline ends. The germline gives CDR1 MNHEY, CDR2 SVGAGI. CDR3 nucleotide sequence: TGTGCCAGCAGTTATTGGGCTAGCTCCTACAATGAGCAGTTCTTC. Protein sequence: CASSYWASSYNEQFF.

CDR3 residues: CASSLIGRERGQYF. The CDR3 coding sequence is TGTGCCAGCAGTTTAATCGGGCGGGAGAGGGGGCAGTATTTT. The V call is TRBV27, the J call TRBJ2-3, with 7 bases matching TRBD2. The germline gives CDR1 MNHEY, CDR2 SMNVEV (reference sequence). CDR3 size: 14 residues. Trimming at V came to 2 bases and at J to 11 bases, leaving 10 bases not matched to a gene.

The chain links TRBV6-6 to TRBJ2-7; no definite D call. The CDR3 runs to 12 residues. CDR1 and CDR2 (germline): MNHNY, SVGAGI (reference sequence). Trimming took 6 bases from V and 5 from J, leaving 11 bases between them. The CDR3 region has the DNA TGTGCCAGCAGCAGACACGGCGACGAGCAGTACTTC. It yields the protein CASSRHGDEQYF.

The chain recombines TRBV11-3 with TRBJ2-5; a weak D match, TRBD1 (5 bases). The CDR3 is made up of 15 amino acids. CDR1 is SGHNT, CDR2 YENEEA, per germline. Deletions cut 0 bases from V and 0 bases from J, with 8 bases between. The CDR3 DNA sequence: TGTGCCAGCAGCTTAGATTCAGGGAACCAAGAGACCCAGTACTTC. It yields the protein CASSLDSGNQETQYF. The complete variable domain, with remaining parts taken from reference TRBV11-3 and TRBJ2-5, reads EAGVVQSPRYKIIEKKQPVAFWCNPISGHNTLYWYLQNLGQGPELLIRYENEEAVDDSQLPKDRFSAERLKGVDSTLKIQPAELGDSAVYLCASSLDSGNQETQYFGPGTRLLVL.

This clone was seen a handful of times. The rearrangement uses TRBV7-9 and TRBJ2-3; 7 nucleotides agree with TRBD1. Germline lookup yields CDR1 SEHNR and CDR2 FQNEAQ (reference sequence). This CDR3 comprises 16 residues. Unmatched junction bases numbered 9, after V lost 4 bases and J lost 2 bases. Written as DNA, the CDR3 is TGTGCCAGCAGCTCAAGGGGGACAGCCGACACAGATACGCAGTATTTT. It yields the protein CASSSRGTADTDTQYF.

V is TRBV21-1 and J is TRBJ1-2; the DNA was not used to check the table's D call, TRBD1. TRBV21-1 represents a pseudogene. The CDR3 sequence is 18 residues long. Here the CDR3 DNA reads TGTGCCAGCAGCATATGGACACCTTCGATAGGGGCTAACTATGGCTACACCTTC. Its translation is CASSIWTPSIGANYGYTF.

The CDR3 coding sequence is TGCGCCAGCAGCCAGGGCTCTGGAAACACCATATATTTT. This translates into CASSQGSGNTIYF. V is TRBV5-1 and J is TRBJ1-3; tentatively, D is TRBD1 (5 bases). Trimming shortened V by 4 bases and J by 0 bases, and 5 bases separated the two germline ends. There are 13 residues in the CDR3. Germline CDR1 reads SGHRS; CDR2 reads YFSETQ.

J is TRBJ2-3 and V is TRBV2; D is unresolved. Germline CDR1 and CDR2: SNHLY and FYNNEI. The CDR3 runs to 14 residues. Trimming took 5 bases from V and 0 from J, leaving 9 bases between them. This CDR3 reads CASSRPSSTDTQYF. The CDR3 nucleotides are TGTGCCAGCAGTAGACCGTCTAGCACAGATACGCAGTATTTT.

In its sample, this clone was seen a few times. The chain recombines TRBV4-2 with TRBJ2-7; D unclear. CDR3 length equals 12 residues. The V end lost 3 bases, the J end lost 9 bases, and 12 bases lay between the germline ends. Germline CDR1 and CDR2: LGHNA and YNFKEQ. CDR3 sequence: CASSQAEATQYF. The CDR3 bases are TGTGCCAGCAGCCAGGCCGAAGCCACGCAGTACTTC.

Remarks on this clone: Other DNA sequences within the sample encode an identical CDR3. The CDR3 loop is CASSPDLTGELFF. CDR3 nucleotides: TGTGCCAGCTCACCCGACTTGACCGGGGAGCTGTTTTTT. V and J are TRBV18 and TRBJ2-2; D not resolved. Germline V gives CDR1 KGHSH, CDR2 LQKENI. Trimming pared 3 bases from V and 5 bases from J, leaving 7 bases between. The CDR3 runs 13 residues.

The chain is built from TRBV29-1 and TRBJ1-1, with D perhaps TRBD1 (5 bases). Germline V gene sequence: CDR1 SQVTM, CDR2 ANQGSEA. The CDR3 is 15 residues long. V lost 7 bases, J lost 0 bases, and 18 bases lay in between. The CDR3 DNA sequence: TGCAGCGCATTAGAGTACAGGAAAATGAACACTGAAGCTTTCTTT. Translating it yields CSALEYRKMNTEAFF. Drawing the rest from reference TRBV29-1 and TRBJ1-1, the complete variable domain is SAVISQKPSRDICQRGTSLTIQCQVDSQVTMMFWYRQQPGQSLTLIATANQGSEATYESGFVIDKFPISRPNLTFSTLTVSNMSPEDSSIYLCSALEYRKMNTEAFFGQGTRLTVV.

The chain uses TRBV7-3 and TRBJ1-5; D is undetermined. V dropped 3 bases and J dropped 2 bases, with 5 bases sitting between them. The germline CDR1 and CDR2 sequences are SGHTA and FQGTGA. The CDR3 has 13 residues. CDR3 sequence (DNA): TGTGCCAGCAGCTTCGGGGGCAATCAGCCCCAGCATTTT. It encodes CASSFGGNQPQHF.

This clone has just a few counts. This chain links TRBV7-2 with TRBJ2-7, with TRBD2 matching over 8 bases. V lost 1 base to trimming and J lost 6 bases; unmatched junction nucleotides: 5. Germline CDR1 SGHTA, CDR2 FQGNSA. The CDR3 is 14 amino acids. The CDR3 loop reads CASSLDGGAFEQYF. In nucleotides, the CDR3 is TGTGCCAGCAGCTTAGACGGGGGGGCCTTCGAGCAGTACTTC.

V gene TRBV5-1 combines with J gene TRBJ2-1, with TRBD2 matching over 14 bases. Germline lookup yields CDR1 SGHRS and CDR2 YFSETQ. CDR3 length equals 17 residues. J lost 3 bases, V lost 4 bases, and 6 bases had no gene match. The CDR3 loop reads CASSHGTSGRVYNEQFF. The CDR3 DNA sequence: TGCGCCAGCAGCCACGGGACTAGCGGGAGAGTCTACAATGAGCAGTTCTTC.

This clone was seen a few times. The CDR3 here is CASSPWTGDSGLSGYTF. The CDR3 DNA reads as TGTGCCAGCAGCCCATGGACAGGGGATAGTGGACTTTCTGGCTACACCTTC. The chain carries TRBV14 and TRBJ1-2, with 9 positions matching TRBD1. V was clipped by 4 bases and J by 7 bases; unmatched bases: 16. CDR3 size: 17 residues. Germline CDR1 SGHDN, CDR2 FVKESK.